The entry below describes one T cell receptor beta chain. This record comes from a study of blood T cell repertoires in COVID-19. In the source study's methods: The authors estimated nucleated cell counts from reference gene primer amplification. The table came from immunoSEQ multiplex PCR; TCRdb's copy has only in-frame clones and leaves some out. Clone size and V and J calls were adopted from that table, with D and trimming inferred from the DNA. The sample has fewer than 200,000 clones; about 91% are singletons. This receptor was obtained from a woman aged 60 to 75 who had recovered from COVID-19. Material for sequencing was peripheral blood.

The CDR3 nucleotides read TGTGCCAGCAGCACAGGGGCGCGCTACAATGAGCAGTTCTTC. Residues: CASSTGARYNEQFF. The rearrangement joins TRBV9 to TRBJ2-1; 7 nucleotides agree with TRBD1. Germline CDR1 and CDR2: SGDLS and YYNGEE. After removal of 4 bases from V and 3 bases from J, the junction contained 4 bases not matched to a gene. The CDR3 is 14 residues long.